The TCR beta chain under discussion was sequenced for a study of T cells expressing NK-cell markers (dated by TCRdb to 2020 to 2021). The study in broad terms: TCR beta-chain repertoires were profiled in sorted CD3+CD56+NKG2C+, CD3+CD56+NKG2C- and CD3+CD56-NKG2C+ T-cell subsets from fewer than 10 donors. The eight sequenced donors were randomly selected healthy volunteers, three men and five women. Libraries were sequenced as 2 x 150 bp reads on Illumina HiSeq 2000/2500, MiSeq or NextSeq. Among the eight sequenced donors, seven were HCMV-seropositive and one was HCMV-seronegative. The research as a whole found: Those dominant clonotypes were again the most abundant among CD3+CD56-NKG2C+ cells in a few donors, at about 25-65%. In a handful of donors, the dominant CD3+CD56+NKG2C+ clonotypes were found to rank among the top 10 CD8+ clonotypes and to make up about 1.0-8% of CD8+ T cells. Whether the expanded NKG2C-expressing T cell clones were specific for HCMV antigens remained unclear.

Inclusive of the bounding cysteine and phenylalanine, the CDR3 is 14 residues long. No DNA appears here. CDR1 SGHRS and CDR2 YFSETQ were looked up in the germline V gene. On this clonotype itself: Its antigen has not been determined.

To determine HCMV serostatus, a commercial ELISA kit was used to detect HCMV-specific IgG in serum. Peripheral blood mononuclear cells were isolated from blood by Ficoll density gradient centrifugation. The sequencer was an Illumina HiSeq 2000. The TCR beta cDNA libraries were made using 5'RACE template switching, a step that added both a universal primer site and unique molecular identifiers. cDNA synthesis was primed from the TCR beta constant segment and was followed by two successive PCR amplification steps. The paper's data handling went like this. MIGEC was used to demultiplex reads and group reads by UMI, and MiTCR was used to assemble and quantify clonotypes. To exclude erroneous sequences, only TCR cDNA sequences supported by at least two reads were retained. The tcR package was used for downstream repertoire analysis, with clonotypes matched between fractions based on CDR3 nucleotide sequence plus V segment. Antigen specificity was annotated against VDJdb with VDJmatch, allowing one amino acid substitution in CDR3. TCRdb reprocessed the reads, so every CDR3 protein sequence counts as one entry and DNA is not shown. The V and J calls follow TCRdb's processing rather than the paper's. The sample's table lists a count of 150,000 to 180,000 distinct CDR3 sequences. The ten biggest clones cover over 35% of the sample.

The sample comprised blood T cells: a sorted CD56 or NKG2C T cell subset, CD4+ or CD8+ T cells, or bulk PBMC T cells (not recorded which). This clonotype originated in a woman between 50 and 59 years old in good health. Donor details come from another sample of the same person, matched by shared clones. Here the chain combines TRBV5-1 and TRBJ2-7. CDR3 sequence: CASSLAAGDYEQYF.